This entry lists 5 T cell receptor beta chains sequenced from one sample in a study of cytomegalovirus exposure and HLA in healthy donors. Repertoires were generated with immunoSEQ multiplex PCR, while TCRdb's copy carries only in-frame clones and drops some. The sample lists some 110,000 clones, around 88% occurring once. Sequencing was performed on PBMCs. All receptors come from a man between 18 and 35 years old in good health and CMV-seronegative.

The chain links TRBV6-5 to TRBJ1-2; TRBD1 is a possible D gene (6 bases). The CDR3 has 13 amino acids. With 5 bases removed from V and 7 bases from J, the gap between germline ends came to 14 bases. CDR1 MNHEY and CDR2 SVGAGI come from the germline V gene. The CDR3 region is CASSRQQGGGYTF. CDR3 DNA sequence: TGTGCCAGCAGTCGTCAACAGGGTGGTGGCTACACCTTC.

The chain employs TRBV10-1 and TRBJ2-7, with TRBD2 matching over 10 bases. The CDR3 contains 17 residues. Unmatched junction bases numbered 19, after V lost 10 bases and J lost 4 bases. Germline loops: CDR1 WNHNN, CDR2 SYGVQD (reference sequence). The CDR3 DNA sequence: TGCGCCACCCTCGACCCTAGCGGGGGCCTCGGACCTTACGAGCAGTACTTC. Translating it yields CATLDPSGGLGPYEQYF.

The rearrangement uses TRBV5-1 and TRBJ2-7; 9 bases agree with TRBD2. This CDR3 is built from 15 residues. Germline values: CDR1 SGHRS, CDR2 YFSETQ. The J segment lost 1 base and the V segment lost 1 base, leaving 3 bases of the junction unmatched. Here the CDR3 reads CASSLLAGESYEQYF. The CDR3 DNA follows: TGCGCCAGCAGCTTGTTAGCGGGAGAATCCTACGAGCAGTACTTC.

This clone was counted once. This sequence joins TRBV5-8 and TRBJ1-2; 8 bases match TRBD1. The CDR3 extends over 15 amino acids. CDR1 and CDR2 (germline): SGHTS, YDEGEE. V lost 3 bases and J lost 2; bases outside the gene matches: 6. Here the CDR3 reads CASSYSNRGNYGYTF. Written as DNA, the CDR3 is TGTGCCAGCAGCTATTCTAACAGGGGGAACTATGGCTACACCTTC.

The J gene is TRBJ2-7, the V gene TRBV10-1; 8 bases agree with TRBD1. V lost 2 bases to trimming and J lost 2 bases; unmatched junction nucleotides: 8. Per the germline V gene, CDR1 is WNHNN and CDR2 is SYGVQD (reference sequence). This CDR3 comprises 16 residues. As DNA, the CDR3 is TGCGCCAGCAGTGAGGATCTGGGACAGGAGACCTACGAGCAGTACTTC. This sequence encodes CASSEDLGQETYEQYF.